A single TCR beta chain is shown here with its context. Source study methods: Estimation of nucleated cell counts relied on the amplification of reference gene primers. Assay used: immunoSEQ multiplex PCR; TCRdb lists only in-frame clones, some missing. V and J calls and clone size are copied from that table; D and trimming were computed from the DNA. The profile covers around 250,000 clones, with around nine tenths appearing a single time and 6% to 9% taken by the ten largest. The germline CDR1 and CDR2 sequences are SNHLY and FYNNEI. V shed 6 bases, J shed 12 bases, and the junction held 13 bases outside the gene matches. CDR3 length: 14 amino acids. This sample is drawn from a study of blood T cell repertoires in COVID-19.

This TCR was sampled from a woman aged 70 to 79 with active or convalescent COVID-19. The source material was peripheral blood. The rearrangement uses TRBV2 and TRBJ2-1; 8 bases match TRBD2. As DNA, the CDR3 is TGTGCCAGCAGGTCCGGTGGTAGCGGGGACCGGCAGTTCTTC. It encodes CASRSGGSGDRQFF.